The entry that follows covers one T cell receptor beta chain sequence. Germline V lookup: CDR1 LGHDT, CDR2 YNNKEL (reference sequence). This CDR3 is built from 15 residues. V was cut by 4 bases and J by 5 bases, with 17 bases left in between. The data stem from a study of early T cells in non-severe SARS-CoV-2 infection. The TCR library protocol attached unique molecular identifiers to the individual cDNA molecules. TCRdb re-derived calls from the 5' RACE reads in MiXCR, one entry per CDR3 protein. The data hold 50,000 or so distinct CDR3 sequences, with roughly 13% observed a single time. The V and J genes are TRBV3-1 and TRBJ1-1, with a weak D call TRBD1 (6 bases). This TCR was recovered from an adult who was a healthcare worker with PCR-confirmed SARS-CoV-2 infection or an uninfected control (not recorded which). Sequencing was performed on whole blood. The CDR3 nucleotides are TGTGCCAGCAGCCCAAGTGTCGGAGGGGGAACTGAAGCTTTCTTT. It yields the protein CASSPSVGGGTEAFF.